The rows below give T cell receptor beta chains drawn from one sample of a study of blood T cell repertoires in COVID-19. Repertoires were generated with immunoSEQ multiplex PCR, while TCRdb's copy carries only in-frame clones and drops some. The sample contains around 80,000 clones, under 85% of which appear only once. The sample taken for sequencing was peripheral blood. The receptors shown here come from a human donor in a cohort sampled during active COVID-19. Each CDR3 is given with its conserved first and last residue. Fields, in order: clone size, V gene, J gene, D gene, CDR3 DNA, CDR3 protein. A D gene is named only where the DNA matches it firmly. Clone size is shown for a subset of rows, as once, few, many or a class of expanded clone.

size: -; V: TRBV6-6; J: TRBJ2-7; D: -; DNA: TGTGCCAGCAGTTACCCGGAACAGGGTACCTACGAGCAGTACTTC; CDR3: CASSYPEQGTYEQYF
size: -; V: TRBV24-1; J: TRBJ2-7; D: -; DNA: TGTGCCACCAGTGTCCGAAGGGGGAAGTACTTC; CDR3: CATSVRRGKYF
size: few; V: TRBV11-2; J: TRBJ1-5; D: TRBD1; DNA: TGTGCCAGCAGCTTGGACAGGGGAAGGCCCCAGCATTTT; CDR3: CASSLDRGRPQHF
size: -; V: TRBV24-1; J: TRBJ2-1; D: -; DNA: TGTGCCACCAGTGATCCCGGCCCGGGGAACAATGAGCAGTTCTTC; CDR3: CATSDPGPGNNEQFF
size: -; V: TRBV5-1; J: TRBJ2-7; D: TRBD2; DNA: TGCGCCAGCAGCTTGCTCGGGACTAGTGGCTACGAGCAGTACTTC; CDR3: CASSLLGTSGYEQYF
size: -; V: TRBV3-1/TRBV3-2; J: TRBJ1-6; D: TRBD1; DNA: TGTGCCAGCACCAACGACAGGGGGTCCTATTCACCCCTCCACTTT; CDR3: CASTNDRGSYSPLHF
size: few; V: TRBV7-2; J: TRBJ2-7; D: TRBD2; DNA: TGTGCCAGCAGCTTAGAGGGGACTAGCGGGAGTTACGAGCAGTACTTC; CDR3: CASSLEGTSGSYEQYF
size: -; V: TRBV19; J: TRBJ2-7; D: -; DNA: TGTGCCAGTAGTATAGCGTCCAGGGGCGGCTACGAGCAGTACTTC; CDR3: CASSIASRGGYEQYF
size: -; V: TRBV7-2; J: TRBJ1-1; D: -; DNA: TGTGCCAGCAGTTGGACTTGGAACACTGAAGCTTTCTTT; CDR3: CASSWTWNTEAFF
size: -; V: TRBV28; J: TRBJ2-7; D: TRBD1; DNA: TGTGCCAGCAGGCCTTCGGACAGGGGGGGCGAGCAGTACTTC; CDR3: CASRPSDRGGEQYF
size: -; V: TRBV3-1/TRBV3-2; J: TRBJ1-1; D: TRBD1; DNA: TGTGCCAGCAGCCAACGGACAGGGAAGGGCACTGAAGCTTTCTTT; CDR3: CASSQRTGKGTEAFF
size: -; V: TRBV6-6; J: TRBJ1-5; D: -; DNA: TGTGCCAGCATCGGGGGATACAATCAGCCCCAGCATTTT; CDR3: CASIGGYNQPQHF
size: -; V: TRBV6-5; J: TRBJ1-6; D: -; DNA: TGTGCCAGCAGTTCCCGACAGGCTTCTTATAATTCACCCCTCCACTTT; CDR3: CASSSRQASYNSPLHF
size: once; V: TRBV7-8; J: TRBJ1-5; D: -; DNA: TGTGCCAGCAGCCTCAGGACAGGCAATCAGCCCCAGCATTTT; CDR3: CASSLRTGNQPQHF
size: -; V: TRBV6-5; J: TRBJ1-4; D: TRBD1; DNA: TGTGCCAGCAGTACCCGGACAGGGATTGATGAAAAACTGTTTTTT; CDR3: CASSTRTGIDEKLFF
size: -; V: TRBV28; J: TRBJ1-4; D: TRBD1; DNA: TGTGCCAGCAGTCGCTGGACAGGGGTTAATGAAAAACTGTTTTTT; CDR3: CASSRWTGVNEKLFF
size: -; V: TRBV7-2; J: TRBJ1-6; D: -; DNA: TGTGCCAGCAGCTTAGCGAGGCAATCTCCCCTCCACTTT; CDR3: CASSLARQSPLHF
size: -; V: TRBV28; J: TRBJ1-1; D: TRBD1; DNA: TGTGCCAGCAGTCCCCCCTCCATCGGGACAGGGAGTAGGGGAACTGAAGCTTTCTTT; CDR3: CASSPPSIGTGSRGTEAFF
size: -; V: TRBV12-3/TRBV12-4; J: TRBJ1-3; D: -; DNA: TGTGCCAGCATGCCCAGCTCTGGAAACACCATATATTTT; CDR3: CASMPSSGNTIYF
size: -; V: TRBV5-4; J: TRBJ2-5; D: -; DNA: TGTGCCAGCAGGACGGGACTGGAAGAGACCCAGTACTTC; CDR3: CASRTGLEETQYF
size: -; V: TRBV5-6; J: TRBJ2-7; D: TRBD1; DNA: TGTGCCAGCAGCTCCCGGGACAGGGGGTTCAACGAGCAGTACTTC; CDR3: CASSSRDRGFNEQYF
size: -; V: TRBV9; J: TRBJ1-1; D: TRBD1; DNA: TGTGCCAGCAGCCCCCACAGGGGTGGGGCTGCCACTGAAGCTTTCTTT; CDR3: CASSPHRGGAATEAFF
size: -; V: TRBV12-5; J: TRBJ1-2; D: -; DNA: TGTGCTAGTGGTTACACTACTCCGGCATCCACAGGCTACACCTTC; CDR3: CASGYTTPASTGYTF
size: -; V: TRBV4-1; J: TRBJ1-5; D: -; DNA: TGCGCCAGCAGCCAAGATAGGGGAAGCAATCAGCCCCAGCATTTT; CDR3: CASSQDRGSNQPQHF
size: -; V: TRBV18; J: TRBJ2-3; D: -; DNA: TGTGCCAGCTCACCGGGAGGGGGAGCAGATACGCAGTATTTT; CDR3: CASSPGGGADTQYF
size: -; V: TRBV6-5; J: TRBJ1-1; D: -; DNA: TGTGCCAGCAACAGAAAGGGGGACACTGAAGCTTTCTTT; CDR3: CASNRKGDTEAFF
size: -; V: TRBV6-5; J: TRBJ1-5; D: TRBD1; DNA: TGTGCCAGCAGTATACAGGGGGATCAGCCCCAGCATTTT; CDR3: CASSIQGDQPQHF
size: -; V: TRBV27; J: TRBJ1-5; D: TRBD1; DNA: TGTGCCAGCAGTTTCGGGGGGACAGGGGGCAATCAGCCCCAGCATTTT; CDR3: CASSFGGTGGNQPQHF
size: -; V: TRBV7-2; J: TRBJ2-7; D: -; DNA: TGTGCCAGCAGCTTAGCGCACGGACAAGGCTACGAGCAGTACTTC; CDR3: CASSLAHGQGYEQYF
size: few; V: TRBV30; J: TRBJ1-6; D: TRBD1; DNA: TGTGCCTGGAGTGTTCCCCCCGTGACAGGGCGGTCACCCCTCCACTTT; CDR3: CAWSVPPVTGRSPLHF
size: -; V: TRBV7-2; J: TRBJ1-2; D: TRBD1; DNA: TGTGCCAGCAGCCCCAGACAGGGCCACTATGGCTACACCTTC; CDR3: CASSPRQGHYGYTF
size: -; V: TRBV11-2; J: TRBJ2-5; D: -; DNA: TGTGCCAGCAGGGGGCTGAGGCGTCGCCAAGAGACCCAGTACTTC; CDR3: CASRGLRRRQETQYF
size: -; V: TRBV3-1/TRBV3-2; J: TRBJ1-2; D: -; DNA: TGTGCCAGCAGCCAAGATCAGGTGCCGTATGGCTACACCTTC; CDR3: CASSQDQVPYGYTF
size: -; V: TRBV7-9; J: TRBJ1-1; D: TRBD1; DNA: TGTGCCAGCAGGGTCGACAGGGATAACACTGAAGCTTTCTTT; CDR3: CASRVDRDNTEAFF
size: -; V: TRBV6-5; J: TRBJ2-7; D: -; DNA: TGTGCCAGCCATCCGAGGGTGAGCTACGAGCAGTACTTC; CDR3: CASHPRVSYEQYF
size: -; V: TRBV19; J: TRBJ2-7; D: -; DNA: TGTGCCAGTAGTATAGAGAACGGCTACGAGCAGTACTTC; CDR3: CASSIENGYEQYF
size: -; V: TRBV19; J: TRBJ1-2; D: TRBD1; DNA: TGTGCCAGTAGGAAGACAGGGACCTATGGCTACACCTTC; CDR3: CASRKTGTYGYTF
size: -; V: TRBV5-1; J: TRBJ2-5; D: TRBD2; DNA: TGCGCCAGCAGCCGGACTAGCGGGGAAGAGACCCAGTACTTC; CDR3: CASSRTSGEETQYF
size: -; V: TRBV27; J: TRBJ1-2; D: -; DNA: TGTGCCAGCAGTTTAGCCTTTGGGCAGAACTATGGCTACACCTTC; CDR3: CASSLAFGQNYGYTF
size: -; V: TRBV7-9; J: TRBJ2-7; D: -; DNA: TGTGCCAGCAGCTTACCCACCGCGCCGGACAGGGAGGGACGCGACGAGCAGTACTTC; CDR3: CASSLPTAPDREGRDEQYF
size: -; V: TRBV6-5; J: TRBJ1-6; D: -; DNA: TGTGCCAGCAGTTTGGACGACAGTGCTAACCACTTT; CDR3: CASSLDDSANHF
size: -; V: TRBV21-1; J: TRBJ2-7; D: -; DNA: TGTGCCAGCGGTAAGGACACCGGCCCGAGCTCCTACGAGCAGTACTTC; CDR3: CASGKDTGPSSYEQYF
size: -; V: TRBV28; J: TRBJ1-1; D: -; DNA: TGTGCCAGCGCTTCGACAGTGAACACTGAAGCTTTCTTT; CDR3: CASASTVNTEAFF
size: -; V: TRBV19; J: TRBJ2-2; D: -; DNA: TGTGCCAGTACCCCCTCTACTGTTGGGGAGCTGTTTTTT; CDR3: CASTPSTVGELFF
size: -; V: TRBV6-5; J: TRBJ2-7; D: -; DNA: TGTGCCAGCAGAACCGGGCGGGTCTACGAGCAGTACTTC; CDR3: CASRTGRVYEQYF
size: -; V: TRBV6-5; J: TRBJ2-5; D: -; DNA: TGTGCCAGCAAGCCGGGCCAAGAGACCCAGTACTTC; CDR3: CASKPGQETQYF
size: once; V: TRBV20-1; J: TRBJ1-2; D: -; DNA: TGCAGTGCTCTATTGAGGTTTGGCTACACCTTC; CDR3: CSALLRFGYTF
size: once; V: TRBV2; J: TRBJ1-5; D: TRBD1; DNA: TGTGCCAGCAGTGACGACAGGGCCCAGGGGTTTTATAGCAATCAGCCCCAGCATTTT; CDR3: CASSDDRAQGFYSNQPQHF
size: -; V: TRBV27; J: TRBJ2-7; D: -; DNA: TGTGCCAGCAGTTCGCAGGGCCAGACCTACGAGCAGTACTTC; CDR3: CASSSQGQTYEQYF
size: -; V: TRBV7-9; J: TRBJ1-3; D: -; DNA: TGTGCCAGCAGCTTAGGGAGTCCCTCTGGAAACACCATATATTTT; CDR3: CASSLGSPSGNTIYF
size: once; V: TRBV19; J: TRBJ1-1; D: TRBD1; DNA: TGTGCCTCGCAAACAGGGGGCGAGGACACTGAAGCTTTCTTT; CDR3: CASQTGGEDTEAFF
size: -; V: TRBV3-1/TRBV3-2; J: TRBJ2-3; D: -; DNA: TGTGCCAGCAGCCACCGCGCGGGGAGCACAGATACGCAGTATTTT; CDR3: CASSHRAGSTDTQYF
size: once; V: TRBV10-3; J: TRBJ2-7; D: TRBD1; DNA: TGTGCCATCAGTGAGTCGATACAGGGGGGCGACGAGCAGTACTTC; CDR3: CAISESIQGGDEQYF